The source of this TCR beta chain is a study of OX40 agonist ivuxolimab in advanced cancers. Study overall: Those treated in dose escalation had hepatocellular carcinoma, melanoma, renal cell cancer or head and neck cancer. Eligibility rules accepted prior anti-PD-1, anti-PD-L1 or anti-CTLA-4 therapy, and roughly 40% had some.

Sequencing was performed with immunoSEQ multiplex PCR; in TCRdb, only in-frame clones are kept and a portion is missing. The profile shows 80,000 to 100,000 clones, roughly 88% of them singletons. Trimming left V 4 bases short and J 4 bases short, with 10 bases between. Germline CDR1 MNHEY, CDR2 SVGAGI. The CDR3 is 13 residues long. Study-level results: The study found that CD8+ T cells averaged more expanded clones than CD4+.

As concerns this clone: The antigen is not known.

Source: CD4+ or CD8+ T cells sorted from blood, taken in a trial of the OX40 agonist ivuxolimab. The V call is TRBV6-5, the J call TRBJ1-1; D not certain. The receptor comes from an adult with an advanced solid tumor such as melanoma, head and neck, liver or kidney cancer. The CDR3 here is CASSFQVGTEAFF. For the CDR3, the DNA is TGTGCCAGCAGTTTCCAAGTTGGCACTGAAGCTTTCTTT.